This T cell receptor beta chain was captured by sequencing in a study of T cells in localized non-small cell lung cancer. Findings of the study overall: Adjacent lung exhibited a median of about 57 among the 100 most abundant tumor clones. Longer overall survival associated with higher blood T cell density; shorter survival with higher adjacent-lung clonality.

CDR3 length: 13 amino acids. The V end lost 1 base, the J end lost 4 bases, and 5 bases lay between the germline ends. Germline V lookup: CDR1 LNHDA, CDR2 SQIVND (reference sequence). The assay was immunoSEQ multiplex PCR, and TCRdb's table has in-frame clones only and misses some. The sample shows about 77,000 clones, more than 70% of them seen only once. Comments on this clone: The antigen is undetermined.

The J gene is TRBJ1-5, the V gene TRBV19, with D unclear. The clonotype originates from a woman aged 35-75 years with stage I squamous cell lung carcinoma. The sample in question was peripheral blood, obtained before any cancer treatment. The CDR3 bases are TGTGCCAGTAGTATAGCCGGGAATCAGCCCCAGCATTTT. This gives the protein CASSIAGNQPQHF. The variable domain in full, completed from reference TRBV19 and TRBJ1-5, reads DGGITQSPKYLFRKEGQNVTLSCEQNLNHDAMYWYRQDPGQGLRLIYYSQIVNDFQKGDIAEGYSVSREKKESFPLTVTSAQKNPTAFYLCASSIAGNQPQHFGDGTRLSIL.